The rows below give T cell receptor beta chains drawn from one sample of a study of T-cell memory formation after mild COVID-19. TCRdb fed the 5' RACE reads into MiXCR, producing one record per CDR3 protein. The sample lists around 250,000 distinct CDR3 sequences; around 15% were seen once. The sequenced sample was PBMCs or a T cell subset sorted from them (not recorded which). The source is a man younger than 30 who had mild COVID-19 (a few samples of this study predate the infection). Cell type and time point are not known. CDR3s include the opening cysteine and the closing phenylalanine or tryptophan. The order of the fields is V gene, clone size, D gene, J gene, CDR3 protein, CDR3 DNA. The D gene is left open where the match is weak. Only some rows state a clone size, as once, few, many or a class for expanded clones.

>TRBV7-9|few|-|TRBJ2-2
CASSDSTGPGELFF
TGTGCCAGCAGTGACTCAACGGGCCCCGGGGAGCTGTTTTTT
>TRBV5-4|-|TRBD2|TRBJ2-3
CASSHGTSVDTQYF
TGTGCCAGCAGCCACGGGACTAGCGTAGATACGCAGTATTTT
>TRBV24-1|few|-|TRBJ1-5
CATSDGGYQPQHF
TGTGCCACCAGTGATGGGGGGTATCAGCCCCAGCATTTT
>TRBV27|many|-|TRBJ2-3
CASSIAALGTQYF
TGTGCCAGCAGTATTGCGGCGTTAGGTACGCAGTATTTT
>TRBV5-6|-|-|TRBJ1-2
CASSSAPGGYTF
TGTGCCAGCAGCTCGGCACCGGGGGGCTACACCTTC
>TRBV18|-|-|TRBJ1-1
CASSPLQFGTEAFF
TGTGCCAGCTCACCACTTCAGTTTGGCACTGAAGCTTTCTTT
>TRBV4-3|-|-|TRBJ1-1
CASSQDEVHTEAFF
TGCGCCAGCAGCCAAGACGAAGTGCACACTGAAGCTTTCTTT
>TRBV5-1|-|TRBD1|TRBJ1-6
CASSVDRATSPLHF
TGCGCCAGCAGCGTCGACAGGGCAACTTCACCCCTCCACTTT
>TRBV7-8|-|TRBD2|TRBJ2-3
CASSLSGKSTDTQYF
TGTGCCAGCAGCTTGAGCGGGAAAAGCACAGATACGCAGTATTTT
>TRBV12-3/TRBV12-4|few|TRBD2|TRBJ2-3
CASRVSGGSTDTQYF
TGTGCCAGCAGGGTTAGCGGGGGGAGCACAGATACGCAGTATTTT
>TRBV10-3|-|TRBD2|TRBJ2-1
CAISNQAGGPYNEQFF
TGTGCCATCAGTAACCAAGCGGGGGGGCCCTACAATGAGCAGTTCTTC
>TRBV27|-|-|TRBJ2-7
CASRFAGSYEQYF
TGTGCCAGCAGATTCGCGGGGTCCTACGAGCAGTACTTC
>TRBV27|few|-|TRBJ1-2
CASSLSMGEGGYTF
TGTGCCAGCAGTTTATCAATGGGTGAGGGGGGCTACACCTTC
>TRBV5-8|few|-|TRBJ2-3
CASSLGDFTDTQYF
TGTGCCAGCAGCTTGGGGGACTTCACAGATACGCAGTATTTT